This passage covers 30 T cell receptor beta chains from one sample sequenced in a study of control samples from healthy donors and cancer patients (dated by TCRdb to 2020 to 2022). The method was the immunoSEQ multiplex PCR assay. TCRdb provides this immuneACCESS table in a form limited to in-frame rearrangements. Some clones are lacking; in checked studies, under half of them reflect an unresolved V gene, and why the rest are absent is not known. Recorded for this sample are around 100,000 clones; about 87% of them occurred a single time. Under 15% of the sample lies in the top ten. Sequenced: blood. The origin of the receptors is a woman between 70 and 85 years old in good health.

The gene calls are TRBV19 and TRBJ1-4; unclear D gene. V gave up 5 bases and J gave up 4 bases, with 14 bases separating them. The germline V gene encodes CDR1 LNHDA and CDR2 SQIVND (reference sequence). The CDR3 is made up of 15 amino acids. CDR3 sequence reads: CASSPPGSINEKLFF. CDR3 nucleotides: TGTGCCAGTAGTCCCCCCGGGTCAATTAATGAAAAACTGTTTTTT.

This clone was counted only a few times. The chain is built from TRBV30 and TRBJ1-2; 8 nucleotides agree with TRBD1. CDR1 GTSNPN and CDR2 SVGIG come from the germline V gene (reference sequence). The ends lost 0 bases at V and 8 bases at J; junction bases unmatched: 8. CDR3 length: 14 amino acids. For the CDR3, the DNA is TGTGCCTGGAGTGTATTCAGGGGGCTTCGGGGCTACACCTTC. Amino acids: CAWSVFRGLRGYTF.

This rearrangement joins TRBV4-2 to TRBJ2-7; D might be TRBD1 or TRBD2, each matching 6 bases. Per the germline V gene, CDR1 is LGHNA and CDR2 is YNFKEQ. This CDR3 contains 15 residues. Trimming shortened V by 0 bases and J by 4 bases, and 13 bases separated the two germline ends. The CDR3 protein is CASSQDLTGRYEQYF. CDR3 sequence (DNA): TGTGCCAGCAGCCAAGATCTAACAGGGAGGTACGAGCAGTACTTC.

The genes are TRBV2 and TRBJ1-2; D uncertain. The CDR3 covers 14 residues. Germline lookup yields CDR1 SNHLY and CDR2 FYNNEI. V lost 5 bases, J lost 4 bases, and 14 bases lay in between. In DNA form, the CDR3 reads TGTGCCAGCAGTACTGACACACGGATCTATGGCTACACCTTC. As protein: CASSTDTRIYGYTF.

J is TRBJ1-4 and V is TRBV4-3; possible D gene TRBD1, 6 bases. V lost 0 bases to trimming and J lost 7 bases, with 18 bases between them. This CDR3 is built from 17 residues. CDR1 is LGHNA and CDR2 is YSLEER in the germline V gene. CDR3 region: CASSQENLGAAVEKLFF. In DNA, the CDR3 is TGCGCCAGCAGCCAAGAAAATCTGGGGGCGGCCGTTGAAAAACTGTTTTTT.

The sample holds one count of this clone. The chain combines TRBV9 with TRBJ2-2; no definite D call. The CDR3 runs to 17 residues. V lost 0 bases, J lost 7 bases, and 19 bases lay in between. The germline gives CDR1 SGDLS, CDR2 YYNGEE. The DNA of the CDR3 is TGTGCCAGCAGCGTAGGCCTTCTTCTGGGAAACGGCGGGGAGCTGTTTTTT. Translating it yields CASSVGLLLGNGGELFF.

CDR3 loop: CAWSTGSGEGTDTQYF. The CDR3 DNA is TGTGCCTGGAGTACGGGGTCCGGGGAGGGAACAGATACGCAGTATTTT. The chain links TRBV30 to TRBJ2-3, with 7 bases identical to TRBD2. CDR1 is GTSNPN and CDR2 is SVGIG in the germline V gene (reference sequence). The trim removed 2 bases at V and 3 bases at J, leaving 11 bases unmatched. CDR3 size: 16 residues.

This rearrangement joins TRBV5-1 to TRBJ1-1; D is unclear. In germline, CDR1 is SGHRS, CDR2 YFSETQ. V lost 0 bases to trimming and J lost 4 bases, with 10 bases between them. There are 14 residues in the CDR3. In DNA, the CDR3 is TGCGCCAGCAGCTTGGGGGCGGCGGCCACTGAAGCTTTCTTT. Amino acids: CASSLGAAATEAFF.

Worth noting for this clone: A read error may account for a junction end that differs from germline. The chain carries TRBV7-7 and TRBJ2-5; 10 bases fit TRBD1. CDR1 and CDR2 from the germline V gene are SSHAT and FNYEAQ (reference sequence). This CDR3 comprises 14 residues. The CDR3 DNA reads TGTGCTAGCAGCATGTGGGACAGGGGTGAGACCCAGTACTTC. It is translated as CASSMWDRGETQYF.

V usage is TRBV19 and J usage is TRBJ2-3, with unresolved D. V was cut by 1 base and J by 0 bases, with 8 bases left in between. The CDR3 runs to 15 residues. CDR1 is LNHDA and CDR2 is SQIVND in the germline V gene (reference sequence). In nucleotides, the CDR3 is TGTGCCAGTAGTATAGTTCCGACTAGCACAGATACGCAGTATTTT. Its protein product is CASSIVPTSTDTQYF.

The chain uses TRBV5-1 and TRBJ1-2; D ambiguous. V was trimmed by 4 bases and J by 0 bases, leaving 10 bases between them. The CDR3 contains 14 residues. Germline loops: CDR1 SGHRS, CDR2 YFSETQ. DNA of the CDR3: TGCGCCAGCAGCATTACGCCTACTAACTATGGCTACACCTTC. This sequence encodes CASSITPTNYGYTF.

The chain links TRBV16 to TRBJ1-1, with D unclear. From germline, CDR1 is KGHSY and CDR2 FQNENV. CDR3 size: 15 residues. V was pared by 4 bases and J by 3 bases, with 15 bases between. CDR3 nucleotide sequence: TGTGCCAGCAGCCGAGCGTTTGGGTGGGACACTGAAGCTTTCTTT. The encoded protein is CASSRAFGWDTEAFF.

This chain uses TRBV7-8 with TRBJ2-2; weak D call: TRBD1 (6 bases). V was pared by 5 bases and J by 4 bases, with 11 bases between. The CDR3 loop spans 14 amino acids. Germline CDR1 and CDR2: SGHVS and FQNEAQ. The CDR3 bases are TGTGCCAGCAGCCCGCGGACAGCCACCGGGGAGCTGTTTTTT. Translation: CASSPRTATGELFF. Together with reference TRBV7-8 and TRBJ2-2, the CDR3 gives the full variable domain: GAGVSQSPRYKVAKRGQDVALRCDPISGHVSLFWYQQALGQGPEFLTYFQNEAQLDKSGLPSDRFFAERPEGSVSTLKIQRTQQEDSAVYLCASSPRTATGELFFGEGSRLTVL.

This clone was seen a few times. The sample carries other DNA sequences with the same CDR3. The chain couples TRBV29-1 to TRBJ1-1, with D possibly TRBD1 on 5 matching bases. The CDR3 is 11 residues long. The germline gives CDR1 SQVTM, CDR2 ANQGSEA. Deletions cut 1 base from V and 5 bases from J, with 5 bases between. The CDR3 nucleotides are TGCAGCGTTGAAGGGGGGACTGAAGCTTTCTTT. It yields the protein CSVEGGTEAFF. Full variable domain (remainder filled in from reference TRBV29-1 and TRBJ1-1): SAVISQKPSRDICQRGTSLTIQCQVDSQVTMMFWYRQQPGQSLTLIATANQGSEATYESGFVIDKFPISRPNLTFSTLTVSNMSPEDSSIYLCSVEGGTEAFFGQGTRLTVV.

This chain joins TRBV5-4 and TRBJ1-5; a possible D gene is TRBD1 (6 bases). The CDR3 spans 14 residues. V gave up 1 base and J gave up 3 bases, with 8 bases separating them. Per germline, CDR1 SGHNT and CDR2 YYREEE (reference sequence). The CDR3 bases are TGTGCCAGCAGCTTGTCAGGGGCCAATCAGCCCCAGCATTTT. Translated: CASSLSGANQPQHF.

The rearrangement links TRBV6-5 to TRBJ2-7; TRBD1 agrees at 7 bases. The CDR3 sequence is 14 residues long. In germline, CDR1 is MNHEY, CDR2 SVGAGI. The trim removed 5 bases at V and 3 bases at J, leaving 7 bases unmatched. CDR3 protein: CASSLRTGNYEQYF. The CDR3 nucleotides read TGTGCCAGCAGTCTCCGGACAGGAAACTACGAGCAGTACTTC.

The chain recombines TRBV4-1 with TRBJ1-2; no reliable D call. Trimming stripped 2 bases from V and 8 bases from J, with 15 bases between. Germline assignment: CDR1 MGHRA and CDR2 YSYEKL. The CDR3 runs to 14 residues. CDR3 sequence (DNA): TGCGCCAGCAGCCAAATGATCCCCGGAGGAGGCTACACCTTC. Translation gives CASSQMIPGGGYTF.

The chain has TRBV6-5 and TRBJ1-1; TRBD1 agrees at 9 bases. The CDR3 loop spans 15 amino acids. With V trimmed by 7 bases and J by 2 bases, 8 bases remained unmatched. Germline CDR1 and CDR2: MNHEY and SVGAGI. Here the CDR3 DNA reads TGTGCCAGCACCGCCCCGGGACAGGGAAACACTGAAGCTTTCTTT. This gives the protein CASTAPGQGNTEAFF.

The V gene is TRBV4-1, the J gene TRBJ2-5; D is undetermined. V shed 4 bases and J shed 4 bases, with 16 bases lying between them. The CDR3 is made up of 15 amino acids. The germline V gene encodes CDR1 MGHRA and CDR2 YSYEKL. In nucleotides, the CDR3 is TGCGCCAGCAGCCTCGACACCGGCATTGGAGAGACCCAGTACTTC. Translated, it gives CASSLDTGIGETQYF.

This clone appeared a few times. The rearrangement uses TRBV7-9 and TRBJ1-6; D not certain. CDR3 size: 13 residues. The ends were cut back, 1 base at V and 7 bases at J, with 5 bases in the middle. Germline V lookup: CDR1 SEHNR, CDR2 FQNEAQ (reference sequence). CDR3 nucleotide sequence: TGTGCCAGCAGCTTAGTTCTGAATTCACCCCTCCACTTT. Its translation: CASSLVLNSPLHF.

This chain connects TRBV7-6 to TRBJ2-7, with D tentatively TRBD2 (6 bases). Per germline, CDR1 SGHVS and CDR2 FNYEAQ. This CDR3 is 13 amino acids long. V was trimmed by 1 base and J by 5 bases, leaving 9 bases between them. CDR3: CASSLVRGDEQYF. DNA of the CDR3: TGTGCCAGCAGCTTAGTGCGGGGAGACGAGCAGTACTTC.

Notes on this clone: The junction differs from germline at one of its ends, possibly a read error. This chain links TRBV5-4 with TRBJ1-2; D may be TRBD1 (5 bases). CDR1 is SGHNT and CDR2 is YYREEE in the germline V gene (reference sequence). This CDR3 has 12 amino acids. The CDR3 bases are TGTGCCAGCAGTTTGGACACCTATGGCTACACCTTC. Translating gives CASSLDTYGYTF.

This clone was seen a handful of times. The V gene is TRBV19, the J gene TRBJ2-3, with 8 positions matching TRBD2. CDR1 is LNHDA and CDR2 is SQIVND in the germline V gene (reference sequence). The CDR3 totals 16 residues. The trim removed 6 bases at V and 4 bases at J, leaving 12 bases unmatched. This CDR3 reads CASSSKAGVYPDTQYF. In DNA form, the CDR3 reads TGTGCCAGTAGCAGCAAAGCGGGAGTGTATCCAGATACGCAGTATTTT.

J is TRBJ2-7 and V is TRBV6-1; the D is unclear. The CDR3 covers 16 residues. Germline V gene sequence: CDR1 MNHNS, CDR2 SASEGT. V was shortened by 0 bases and J by 2 bases, with 14 bases between the two germline ends. In nucleotides, the CDR3 is TGTGCCAGCAGTGAAGCCCATGGTCCTGGGACCTACGAGCAGTACTTC. Residues: CASSEAHGPGTYEQYF.

The V call is TRBV19, the J call TRBJ1-4, with D possibly matching TRBD1 (6 bases). The CDR3 spans 14 residues. CDR1 and CDR2 from the germline V gene are LNHDA and SQIVND (reference sequence). Trimming left V 8 bases short and J 8 bases short, with 18 bases between. For the CDR3, the DNA is TGTGCCAGTCAAACCGGCAGGGGCGGAGAAAAACTGTTTTTT. It yields the protein CASQTGRGGEKLFF.

The V gene is TRBV4-2, the J gene TRBJ2-1; possibly TRBD2 for D (6 bases). V shed 1 base and J shed 0 bases, with 10 bases lying between them. The CDR3 length is 16 residues. CDR1 LGHNA and CDR2 YNFKEQ come from the germline V gene. The CDR3 sequence: CASSQGGTSSYNEQFF. Here the CDR3 DNA reads TGTGCCAGCAGCCAAGGCGGGACTTCCTCCTACAATGAGCAGTTCTTC.

The V and J genes are TRBV4-1 and TRBJ1-2; possible D gene TRBD1, 5 bases. The germline V gene encodes CDR1 MGHRA and CDR2 YSYEKL. V was shortened by 0 bases and J by 6 bases, with 17 bases between the two germline ends. CDR3 size: 16 residues. The CDR3 here is CASSQDKVGRGDGYTF. The CDR3 DNA reads TGCGCCAGCAGCCAAGATAAAGTAGGGAGGGGTGATGGCTACACCTTC.

The CDR3 loop is CASSLAAGGTYEQYF. The CDR3, as DNA: TGTGCCAGCAGCTTAGCTGCGGGAGGGACCTACGAGCAGTACTTC. The V gene is TRBV7-2, the J gene TRBJ2-7, with 9 bases aligning to TRBD2. There are 15 residues in the CDR3. The V and J ends lost 0 bases and 2 bases, in that order; junction bases with no gene match: 2. CDR1 SGHTA and CDR2 FQGNSA come from the germline V gene.

The chain links TRBV6-1 to TRBJ1-5; D gene unclear. V was cut by 2 bases and J by 3 bases, with 14 bases left in between. CDR1 is MNHNS and CDR2 is SASEGT in the germline V gene. This CDR3 is built from 16 residues. In DNA, the CDR3 is TGTGCCAGCAGTGAATGGGGAACAGTTTCCAATCAGCCCCAGCATTTT. Its translation is CASSEWGTVSNQPQHF.

This clone has only a few counts. The rearrangement joins TRBV27 to TRBJ1-5; a possible D gene is TRBD1 (5 bases). Trimming stripped 3 bases from V and 6 bases from J, with 12 bases between. The germline V gene has CDR1 MNHEY and CDR2 SMNVEV (reference sequence). The CDR3 sequence is 14 residues long. The CDR3 reads CASSLIGDGQPQHF. DNA of the CDR3: TGTGCCAGCAGTTTGATCGGGGACGGTCAGCCCCAGCATTTT.